This T cell receptor beta chain was captured by sequencing in a study of blood T cells in healthy people across ages. Findings of the study overall: Total diversity from one million sequenced T cells was likely underestimated.

The authors ran a second PCR of roughly 6 to 12 cycles using a sample-barcoded 5' primer and a J-beta primer mix. TCRdb reanalysed the 5' RACE reads using MiXCR and keeps one entry per CDR3 protein. Among about 1,400,000 distinct CDR3 sequences listed, 55% to 75% were seen once. The germline gives CDR1 SQVTM, CDR2 ANQGSEA. The CDR3 spans 13 residues. The V end lost 7 bases, the J end lost 10 bases, and 22 bases lay between the germline ends. Turning to this clonotype: Its matching antigen is unknown.

The donors, healthy Caucasians from Russia, were aged roughly 6 to 100. The sequence derives from a man aged 18 to 35 in good health. The chain links TRBV29-1 to TRBJ1-1; D is possibly TRBD1 (6 bases). Input material: blood. The DNA for the CDR3 is TGCAGCGAACTCCGGGGGGTGGAGGGGGGAGCTTTCTTT. Amino acid sequence: CSELRGVEGGAFF.